The sequence of this TCR beta chain was determined in a study of blood T cell dynamics during melanoma immunotherapy (dated by TCRdb to about 2020). Describing the broader study: All patients had metastatic melanoma and were given first-line pembrolizumab or nivolumab plus ipilimumab as standard of care in the United Kingdom. To identify early correlates of response, the study profiled peripheral T cell receptor repertoires in patients with metastatic melanoma before and after one cycle of checkpoint inhibitor therapy. Consecutive patients formed a training cohort, and a further independent group of patients from the same centre was pooled into an external validation set. Study-wide conclusions, independent of this receptor: The relatively small sample size was recognized as a factor that could limit how well the results generalize. Of the sorted CD8+ subsets, TIE cells had both the highest clonality and the greatest similarity to cfDNA CDR3 sequences, which suggests active turnover converging on dominant clones. The study was unable to establish whether the T cell clones driving the repertoire changes were melanoma-specific or instead reflected general immune activation.

This sample's time point label indicates: week 3, after first cycle of checkpoint inhibitor. Blood was sampled before treatment (T0) and at week 3 (W3), after the first cycle of checkpoint blockade. Except for a couple of patients with rapid clinical progression, response was assessed 12 weeks after the first infusion by RECIST 1.1; disease control meant complete response, partial response or stable disease. Patients with prior systemic cancer treatment, concomitant immunosuppressant therapy or synchronous other active malignancies were excluded. In six patients, three progressing and three with disease control, sorted CD8+ memory and naive T cell subsets were sequenced at T0 and W3. PBMC were isolated from blood with Lymphoprep and SepMate tubes, followed by red cell lysis. QIAamp DNA Blood Mini kits were used to extract DNA from both PBMC and sorted T cell subsets. Before DNA extraction, CD8+ T cell subsets were live-sorted on a FACSAria III cytometer and then frozen. Fresh PBMC for flow cytometry were kept at 4 degrees C in PBS containing around 1.9% fetal bovine serum and were analyzed within 24 hours.

The CDR3 holds 17 amino acids from the cysteine to the phenylalanine. Only CDR3 DNA is held: 51 bases, read in frame from base 1. V lost 1 base and J lost 2 bases, and the count of bases not matched to a germline gene is 6. From the germline V gene (reference sequence), CDR1 is SEHNR and CDR2 is FQNEAQ. About this clone: What antigen it recognizes has not been identified. Within one base of it there is no much larger clone, and no base qualities were kept.

For each sorted CD8+ T cell subset, the entire amount of extracted DNA went into the assay. The immunoSEQ TCRb Assay kit was used according to manufacturer instructions to amplify TCR beta CDR3 sequences from genomic DNA. The KAPA Library Quantification Kit for Illumina platforms was used to quantify pooled libraries by qPCR. Sequencing of the pooled libraries was done on an Illumina NextSeq 500, with clustering at roughly 0.6-1.1 pM. As for the original processing: TCR data were analyzed with immunoSEQ ANALYZER and the R LymphoSeq package. A rearrangement efficiency score was calculated as productive divided by the sum of productive and non-productive CDR3 sequences. Clonality was measured with the Gini coefficient and diversity with the Renyi index at alpha=1, and both measures were compared pairwise between timepoints within each patient. Clonal relatedness, based on an edit distance of 3, and repertoire similarity, based on the Bhattacharyya coefficient, were both computed in LymphoSeq. Linear discriminant analysis on week-3 changes in clonality and diversity was built with the R MASS and caret packages to classify response. TCRdb took this table from immuneACCESS and kept in-frame rearrangements with V and J called. Such tables lack part of the clones; where checked against another copy, unresolved V genes explain under half of the gap, and the rest is unexplained. V, J and clone size are taken as reported in that table, and D and trimming were inferred from the DNA itself. The table for this sample lists 15,000 to 20,000 clones; about 94% of them were counted only once. The ten largest clones capture roughly 0.22% of the sample.

The material sequenced was effector memory CD8+ T cells from blood, taken from a patient treated with checkpoint blockade. This TCR was sampled from a human donor with melanoma. The chain is encoded by TRBV7-9 joined to TRBJ1-5; TRBD1 agrees with 9 junctional bases. The CDR3 amino acid sequence is: CASSLGGTGLGNQPQHF. At the DNA level, the sequence is TGTGCCAGCAGCTTAGGGGGGACAGGGCTGGGCAATCAGCCCCAGCATTTT.